A single sample is the source of the 23 T cell receptor beta chains below, sequenced in a study of synovial regulatory T cells in juvenile arthritis. Here immunoSEQ multiplex PCR was the method, and the copy in TCRdb shows in-frame clones only, minus some. With more than 9,500 clones in the sample, the ten largest clones hold about 2%. Material: Treg cells from blood. Regarding subset: remaining (HLA-DR-negative) circulating blood Treg cells. The receptors derive from a donor younger than 35 with juvenile idiopathic arthritis.

The CDR3 region is CASSLGGSYNEQFF. The J gene is TRBJ2-1, the V gene TRBV9. This CDR3 spans 14 amino acids. The DNA is unrecorded. From germline, CDR1 is SGDLS and CDR2 YYNGEE.

The chain combines TRBV7-2 with TRBJ2-1; TCRdb gives TRBD2 as the D gene, but with no DNA this cannot be confirmed. Germline CDR1 and CDR2: SGHTA and FQGNSA. The length of the CDR3 is 15 residues. No DNA is given. CDR3 sequence reads: CASSPQSSGPGEQFF.

This chain links TRBV7-2 with TRBJ2-5; TCRdb designates TRBD2, a call that cannot be tested without DNA. The germline V gene encodes CDR1 SGHTA and CDR2 FQGNSA. The CDR3 is 16 amino acids. There is no recorded DNA. The CDR3 sequence: CASSEILAGGVRTQYF.

Frequency places this clone as medium-sized. V usage is TRBV4-1 and J usage is TRBJ2-3; TCRdb outputs TRBD2, but without DNA this stays unchecked. Germline V gives CDR1 MGHRA, CDR2 YSYEKL. CDR3 length: 17 residues. No coding sequence is recorded. CDR3 amino acids: CASSQDAGTSRTDTQYF.

This chain joins TRBV30 and TRBJ1-5; TCRdb picks TRBD1, but there is no DNA to check that call. Germline CDR1 and CDR2: GTSNPN and SVGIG (reference sequence). This CDR3 is built from 17 residues. No DNA has been recorded. The CDR3 sequence is CAWSPWGLTGGEPPQHF. Drawing the rest from reference TRBV30 and TRBJ1-5, the complete variable domain is SQTIHQWPATLVQPVGSPLSLECTVEGTSNPNLYWYRQAAGRGLQLLFYSVGIGQISSEVPQNLSASRPQDRQFILSSKKLLLSDSGFYLCAWSPWGLTGGEPPQHFGDGTRLSIL.

This chain uses TRBV6-1 with TRBJ1-2. The CDR3 extends over 13 amino acids. Only the protein is available. CDR1 and CDR2 from the germline V gene are MNHNS and SASEGT. CDR3 in amino acids: CASLGPAGSGYTF.

The chain uses TRBV6-1 and TRBJ1-5. Germline lookup yields CDR1 MNHNS and CDR2 SASEGT. CDR3 length: 13 residues. DNA was not recorded. The CDR3 loop reads CATRSPGRWPQHF.

This chain links TRBV12-5 with TRBJ1-1; TCRdb calls TRBD1, which cannot be checked without DNA. CDR3 length equals 13 residues. DNA was not recorded. Germline values: CDR1 LGHNT, CDR2 FRNRAP. Here the CDR3 reads CASGYGTEQKAFF.

The rearrangement links TRBV9 to TRBJ2-4; TCRdb proposes TRBD1, but this gene call is untestable without DNA. The CDR3 length is 16 residues. No DNA is recorded. Germline CDR1 reads SGDLS; CDR2 reads YYNGEE. The CDR3 region is CASSVASDTSYNIQYF.

Judged by frequency, this clone is medium-sized. This sequence joins TRBV19 and TRBJ2-1; TCRdb picks TRBD1, but there is no DNA to check that call. From germline, CDR1 is LNHDA and CDR2 SQIVND (reference sequence). The CDR3 runs to 14 residues. No DNA sequence was recorded. CDR3 residues: CASRSAGIMNEQFF. The variable domain in full, completed from reference TRBV19 and TRBJ2-1, reads DGGITQSPKYLFRKEGQNVTLSCEQNLNHDAMYWYRQDPGQGLRLIYYSQIVNDFQKGDIAEGYSVSREKKESFPLTVTSAQKNPTAFYLCASRSAGIMNEQFFGPGTRLTVL.

This sequence joins TRBV6-5 and TRBJ2-1. Germline lookup yields CDR1 MNHEY and CDR2 SVGAGI. This CDR3 has 13 residues. DNA was not recorded. CDR3 residues: CASRVAVNNEQFF.

V and J are TRBV29-1 and TRBJ2-7. The CDR3 runs to 13 residues. No nucleotide data were recorded. Germline values: CDR1 SQVTM, CDR2 ANQGSEA. The CDR3 sequence is CSVWSGTSYEQYF.

The chain recombines TRBV9 with TRBJ2-2; no DNA is available, so the TRBD2 call from TCRdb remains unchecked. The CDR3 runs 16 residues. The DNA is not on file. Germline loops: CDR1 SGDLS, CDR2 YYNGEE. The CDR3 is CASSQSSGRNTGELFF. Together with reference TRBV9 and TRBJ2-2, the CDR3 gives the full variable domain: DSGVTQTPKHLITATGQRVTLRCSPRSGDLSVYWYQQSLDQGLQFLIQYYNGEERAKGNILERFSAQQFPDLHSELNLSSLELGDSALYFCASSQSSGRNTGELFFGEGSRLTVL.

This chain connects TRBV6-5 to TRBJ2-7; TCRdb's assignment of TRBD1 cannot be checked, as there is no DNA. The CDR3 has 15 amino acids. No DNA appears here. In germline, CDR1 is MNHEY, CDR2 SVGAGI. The CDR3 here is CASSFRDRADYEQYF.

The chain joins TRBV5-6 to TRBJ1-2; TCRdb's D call, TRBD1, is unchecked because there is no DNA. Per germline, CDR1 SGHDT and CDR2 YYEEEE. This CDR3 region has 16 residues. There is no recorded DNA. Here the CDR3 reads CASSTHTGVFYYGYTF. Using reference TRBV5-6 and TRBJ1-2 for the parts outside the CDR3, the full variable domain is DAGVTQSPTHLIKTRGQQVTLRCSPKSGHDTVSWYQQALGQGPQFIFQYYEEEERQRGNFPDRFSGHQFPNYSSELNVNALLLGDSALYLCASSTHTGVFYYGYTFGSGTRLTVV.

The chain carries TRBV7-2 and TRBJ1-2. The CDR3 loop spans 14 amino acids. No coding sequence is recorded. Looked up from germline, CDR1 is SGHTA and CDR2 is FQGNSA. Here the CDR3 reads CASSLVPLPYGYTF.

CDR3 in amino acids: CASSFHRPTNEKLFF. The rearrangement joins TRBV28 to TRBJ1-4. This CDR3 is built from 15 residues. Only the protein is on record. Germline V gene data show CDR1 as MDHEN and CDR2 as SYDVKM.

The chain couples TRBV5-1 to TRBJ2-1; there is no DNA to check the TCRdb D call of TRBD2. This CDR3 contains 15 residues. There is no recorded DNA. Germline assignment: CDR1 SGHRS and CDR2 YFSETQ. The CDR3 sequence: CASSLGGSGGNEQFF. The full variable domain, with the rest looked up from reference TRBV5-1 and TRBJ2-1, is KAGVTQTPRYLIKTRGQQVTLSCSPISGHRSVSWYQQTPGQGLQFLFEYFSETQRNKGNFPGRFSGRQFSNSRSEMNVSTLELGDSALYLCASSLGGSGGNEQFFGPGTRLTVL.

The chain links TRBV4-3 to TRBJ1-2. Germline assignment: CDR1 LGHNA and CDR2 YSLEER. The CDR3 runs 13 residues. No DNA is recorded. This chain's CDR3 is CASSQEINYGYTF.

V gene TRBV7-9 combines with J gene TRBJ1-2. The CDR3 runs to 16 residues. DNA is not on record. Germline CDR1 and CDR2: SEHNR and FQNEAQ (reference sequence). Here the CDR3 reads CASSSSMGTANYGYTF.

The CDR3 sequence is CASTARGTGSQPQHF. The chain combines TRBV2 with TRBJ1-5; the D call of TRBD1 rests on TCRdb alone, since no DNA is present to check it. Germline lookup yields CDR1 SNHLY and CDR2 FYNNEI. The CDR3 extends over 15 amino acids. No DNA is listed.

The chain recombines TRBV2 with TRBJ1-5; the D call from TCRdb, TRBD1, cannot be confirmed without DNA. CDR1 SNHLY and CDR2 FYNNEI come from the germline V gene. CDR3 length: 12 amino acids. The coding DNA is unavailable. CDR3 sequence reads: CASRATTGTQHF.

The chain employs TRBV19 and TRBJ2-7; TCRdb selects TRBD2, and the lack of DNA leaves this call unchecked. Looked up from germline, CDR1 is LNHDA and CDR2 is SQIVND (reference sequence). The CDR3 consists of 13 residues. DNA is not recorded here. The CDR3 sequence: CASSTVAGVMQYF.